The entry below gives a single TCR beta chain sequence along with its context. The antigen this receptor binds is unknown. Within one base of it there is no much larger clone, and no base qualities were kept. This sample is drawn from a study of blood T cell repertoires in COVID-19 (TCRdb year 2020). For the wider study: Collaborator samples came from the United States, Italy and Spain and covered acute and convalescent phases of COVID-19. The dataset comprised deeply sampled blood TCRbeta repertoires from subjects exposed to, actively infected with, or recovered from COVID-19. Where available, HLA class I and class II types were taken from metadata supplied by the sample provider and were not determined by assay-based typing. The material from the prospective study consisted of cDNA or gDNA derived from T cells, B-cell-depleted T cells, or PBMCs. The repertoires were released in a freely available public database meant as a resource for research on the immune response to SARS-CoV-2. Sample metadata almost always included a de-identified subject ID, COVID-19 status, age in years and sex. The samples were drawn from two sources: the first 160 participants of the ongoing ImmuneRACE study, and about 1,300 subjects contributed by 6 global collaborators.

TCRbeta CDR3 regions were amplified from genomic DNA using the immunoSEQ Assay, a bias-controlled multiplex PCR. The paper's processing steps were these. The number of nucleated cells in each sample was estimated by amplification of reference gene primers within the assay. To quantify the absolute abundance of each unique TCRbeta CDR3 rearrangement, sequence reads were collapsed and filtered. For each sample, productive Simpson clonality was calculated as the square root of Simpson's diversity index across productive rearrangements. TCRdb mirrors the immuneACCESS table, restricted to in-frame sequences. Some clones are absent from its copies; in checked studies, under half trace to an unresolved V gene, and the reason for the others is unknown. The V and J calls and the clone size are those of that table, but D and trimming were determined from the DNA. This sample comprises some 250,000 clones, 81% of them detected only once. The ten largest account for about 7.4% of the sample.

V lost 5 bases and J lost 7 bases, and the count of bases not matched to a germline gene is 15. In the germline V gene (reference sequence), CDR1 corresponds to LGHDT and CDR2 to YNNKEL. From the cysteine up to the phenylalanine, the CDR3 has a length of 16 residues. The read is trimmed to its CDR3 DNA, 48 bases read in frame from base 1. The full study reports these points: How much clinical and demographic metadata was included differed by source and by participant, and the metadata was provided uncurated.

The collaborating institutions used their own protocols to collect whole blood in K2EDTA tubes. For TCRbeta analysis, collaborators shipped samples in one of three forms: frozen whole blood, isolated PBMCs, or DNA extracted from either of those sample types. The sequence links TRBV3-1 (or the pseudogene TRBV3-2) to TRBJ2-7, and 9 bases in between align with TRBD1. The TCR was taken from an elderly woman with acute or convalescent COVID-19. Specimen: peripheral blood. The DNA sequence is given as TGTGCCAGCAGCGGCCGGACAGGGGCCGACTCGGGGGAGCAGTACTTC. This yields the protein CASSGRTGADSGEQYF.